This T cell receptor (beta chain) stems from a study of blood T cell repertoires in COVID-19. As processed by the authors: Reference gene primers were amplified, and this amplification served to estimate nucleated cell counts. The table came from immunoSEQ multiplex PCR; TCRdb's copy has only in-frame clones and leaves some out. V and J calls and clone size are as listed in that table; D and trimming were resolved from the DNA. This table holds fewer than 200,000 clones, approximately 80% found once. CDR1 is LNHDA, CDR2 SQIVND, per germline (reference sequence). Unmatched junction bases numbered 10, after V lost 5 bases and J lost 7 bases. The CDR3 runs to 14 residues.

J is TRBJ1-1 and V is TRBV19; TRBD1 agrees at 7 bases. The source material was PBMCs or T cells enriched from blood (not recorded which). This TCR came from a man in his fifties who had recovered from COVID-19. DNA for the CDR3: TGTGCCAGTAGTCTTTCCGAGGGGGCCTATGAAGCTTTCTTT. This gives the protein CASSLSEGAYEAFF. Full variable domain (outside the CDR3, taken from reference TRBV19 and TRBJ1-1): DGGITQSPKYLFRKEGQNVTLSCEQNLNHDAMYWYRQDPGQGLRLIYYSQIVNDFQKGDIAEGYSVSREKKESFPLTVTSAQKNPTAFYLCASSLSEGAYEAFFGQGTRLTVV.